The 18 T cell receptor beta chains below were found in one sample sequenced in a study of T cell repertoires in cytomegalovirus infection. TCRdb re-derived calls from the reads in MiXCR, one entry per CDR3 protein. The sample shows just under 550,000 distinct CDR3 sequences, around a quarter of them seen only once. The sequenced sample was PBMCs. Receptors were obtained from a human donor in good health (CMV status not recorded). Some clones in this sample may be carry-over from other donors' samples.

This chain joins TRBV14 and TRBJ2-2, with 7 nucleotides matching TRBD2. The CDR3 covers 17 residues. The V gene end was trimmed by 4 bases and the J gene end by 6 bases; junction bases not matched to a gene: 14. Germline lookup yields CDR1 SGHDN and CDR2 FVKESK. The CDR3 sequence is CASSLRPGTNLAGELFF. As DNA, the CDR3 is TGTGCCAGCAGCCTACGACCCGGGACTAACCTCGCCGGGGAGCTGTTTTTT.

Only a few counts were recorded for this clonotype. The chain uses TRBV15 and TRBJ1-1; unclear D gene. Germline V gene lookup returns CDR1 LNHNV and CDR2 YYDKDF (reference sequence). The CDR3 consists of 13 residues. The V and J ends lost 2 bases and 0 bases respectively, with 4 bases between them. CDR3 sequence reads: CATSRKVNTEAFF. The CDR3 nucleotides read TGTGCCACCAGCAGAAAGGTGAACACTGAAGCTTTCTTT.

There are a few counts of this clonotype. The chain recombines TRBV7-2 with TRBJ2-1; 7 nucleotides match TRBD1. V shed 5 bases, J shed 9 bases, and the junction held 16 bases outside the gene matches. Germline V gene sequence: CDR1 SGHTA, CDR2 FQGNSA. This CDR3 is built from 16 residues. CDR3 protein: CASSVGFGQGVSEQFF. The CDR3 coding sequence is TGTGCCAGCAGCGTAGGGTTCGGGCAGGGGGTCAGTGAGCAGTTCTTC.

This chain joins TRBV12-3 or TRBV12-4 and TRBJ1-5; D is uncertain. The CDR3 totals 15 residues. Trimming shortened V by 1 base and J by 2 bases, and 9 bases separated the two germline ends. For the CDR3, the DNA is TGTGCCAGCAGTTTAGACACCCGCGGCAATCAGCCCCAGCATTTT. This encodes CASSLDTRGNQPQHF.

The chain joins TRBV28 to TRBJ1-4; 10 nucleotides line up with TRBD1. Trimming cost V 4 bases and J 5 bases; bases outside gene matches: 7. From germline, CDR1 is MDHEN and CDR2 SYDVKM. The length of the CDR3 is 16 residues. This CDR3 is CASSSPGQGGNEKLFF. CDR3 DNA: TGTGCCAGCAGTTCACCCGGACAGGGGGGAAATGAAAAACTGTTTTTT.

This clonotype was detected only a few times. This chain uses TRBV7-9 with TRBJ1-2; weak D call: TRBD1 (6 bases). Between the trimmed V and J ends, which lost 2 bases and 2 bases, there was a span of 15 bases. The germline CDR1 and CDR2 sequences are SEHNR and FQNEAQ (reference sequence). This CDR3 contains 16 residues. The CDR3 nucleotides are TGTGCCAGCAGCTTACGACCTAAGGGGGGGAACTATGGCTACACCTTC. It specifies CASSLRPKGGNYGYTF.

This chain uses TRBV20-1 with TRBJ2-1, with 12 bases aligning to TRBD2. J lost 8 bases, V lost 4 bases, and 6 bases had no gene match. The CDR3 runs to 14 residues. Germline V lookup: CDR1 DFQATT, CDR2 SNEGSKA (reference sequence). CDR3 sequence (DNA): TGCAGTGCTACAGGGACTAGCGGGTGGGATGAGCAGTTCTTC. Amino acid sequence: CSATGTSGWDEQFF.

The DNA for the CDR3 is TGTGCCAGCACCTCCCAAAGCTCCTACAATGAGCAGTTCTTC. Amino acid sequence: CASTSQSSYNEQFF. The gene calls are TRBV11-2 and TRBJ2-1, with D uncertain. V lost 7 bases, J lost 0 bases, and 10 bases lay in between. The CDR3 consists of 14 residues. Germline CDR1 reads SGHAT; CDR2 reads FQNNGV.

CDR3 sequence reads: CASRFLSGGGETQYF. The CDR3 DNA follows: TGTGCCAGCCGATTTCTCTCGGGGGGAGGAGAGACCCAGTACTTC. V usage is TRBV12-3 or TRBV12-4 and J usage is TRBJ2-5; 7 bases align to TRBD2. V shed 8 bases, J shed 4 bases, and the junction held 13 bases outside the gene matches. There are 15 residues in the CDR3.

This clonotype showed up just a few times. This sequence joins TRBV7-3 and TRBJ2-5; the D is unclear. Germline CDR1 reads SGHTA; CDR2 reads FQGTGA. The CDR3 covers 14 residues. Trimming removed 1 base at V and 5 bases at J, with 11 bases between. The CDR3 DNA reads as TGTGCCAGCAGCTTAAAACCCGACTGGGAGACCCAGTACTTC. Its translation is CASSLKPDWETQYF.

This clonotype occurred many times. This chain links TRBV12-3 or TRBV12-4 with TRBJ2-1, with TRBD2 matching 9 bases. The CDR3 has 15 residues. Losses at the gene ends were 7 bases for V and 4 bases for J; bases not matched to a gene: 8. The CDR3 DNA sequence: TGTGCCAGCACGCTCCGACTAGCGGAATACAATGAGCAGTTCTTC. It codes for CASTLRLAEYNEQFF.

At least ten counts were recorded for this clonotype. The chain carries TRBV20-1 and TRBJ1-6; D may be TRBD1 (5 bases). CDR1 is DFQATT, CDR2 SNEGSKA, per germline (reference sequence). Deletions cut 3 bases from V and 9 bases from J, with 15 bases between. This CDR3 spans 14 amino acids. Here the CDR3 reads CSASEQDFGSPLHF. CDR3 coding DNA: TGCAGTGCTAGCGAACAGGATTTCGGTTCACCCCTCCACTTT.

The chain combines TRBV10-2 with TRBJ2-1, with D possibly being TRBD2 (6 bases). V gave up 10 bases and J gave up 5 bases, with 15 bases separating them. Germline V gives CDR1 WSHSY, CDR2 SAAADI. There are 13 residues in the CDR3. CDR3 sequence reads: CATTLVADNEQFF. The CDR3 nucleotides read TGCGCCACCACCCTGGTAGCGGACAATGAGCAGTTCTTC.

The rearrangement joins TRBV7-2 to TRBJ2-6, with D perhaps TRBD1 (5 bases). The CDR3 runs to 17 residues. The germline V gene has CDR1 SGHTA and CDR2 FQGNSA. V was pared by 1 base and J by 1 base, with 11 bases between. The CDR3 DNA sequence: TGTGCCAGCAGCTTAGTAGGCAGGGTATCTGGGGCCAACGTCCTGACTTTC. As protein: CASSLVGRVSGANVLTF.

The CDR3 here is CASSPGLAGVRWGTDTQYF. The CDR3 nucleotides read TGTGCCAGCAGCCCCGGACTAGCGGGAGTTCGATGGGGCACAGATACGCAGTATTTT. V gene TRBV7-3 combines with J gene TRBJ2-3, with 13 bases identical to TRBD2. CDR3 size: 19 residues. CDR1 SGHTA and CDR2 FQGTGA come from the germline V gene. V dropped 5 bases and J dropped 1; count of bases not matched to a gene: 12.

This clonotype was counted between two and nine times. The chain employs TRBV7-2 and TRBJ2-3; 8 bases agree with TRBD1. The CDR3 covers 16 residues. Trimming removed 2 bases from V and 1 base from J; junction bases left unmatched: 5. Germline V gives CDR1 SGHTA, CDR2 FQGNSA. The CDR3 nucleotides read TGTGCCAGCAGCTTAAACCTGGGACAGGGCACAGATACGCAGTATTTT. As protein: CASSLNLGQGTDTQYF.

This clonotype appeared a few times. The gene calls are TRBV6-2 or TRBV6-3 and TRBJ1-1; 8 nucleotides match TRBD1. Trimming cost V 2 bases and J 4 bases; bases outside gene matches: 9. This CDR3 has 16 residues. Germline V gives CDR1 MNHEY, CDR2 SVGEGT. The CDR3 DNA is TGTGCCAGCAGTTACGTACAGGGGGGGCGAAGCACTGAAGCTTTCTTT. Protein sequence: CASSYVQGGRSTEAFF.

This clonotype was observed a handful of times. The rearrangement joins TRBV5-4 to TRBJ2-3; TRBD2 matches 8 bases. Germline V gene data show CDR1 as SGHNT and CDR2 as YYREEE (reference sequence). This CDR3 comprises 17 residues. The trim removed 0 bases at V and 2 bases at J, leaving 8 bases unmatched. CDR3 coding DNA: TGTGCCAGCAGCTTGGGGGGCGCTAGCGGGCACACAGATACGCAGTATTTT. Protein product: CASSLGGASGHTDTQYF.